In its sample, the clone carrying this TCR beta chain was seen many times. This specimen comes from a study of blood T cell repertoires in COVID-19. Profiled with immunoSEQ multiplex PCR; TCRdb holds only in-frame clones, not every one. The table has over 100,000 clones, roughly 75% seen once. V shed 4 bases and J shed 1 base, with 11 bases lying between them. Germline CDR1 and CDR2: SGHNT and YYREEE (reference sequence). This CDR3 contains 14 residues. The sample consisted of peripheral blood. This clonotype was sampled from a human donor in a cohort sampled during active or convalescent COVID-19. V is TRBV5-4 and J is TRBJ1-2; D is possibly TRBD1 (6 bases). The CDR3 DNA sequence: TGTGCCAGCAGCGGGACCAGGGGTAACTATGGCTACACCTTC. Protein: CASSGTRGNYGYTF.